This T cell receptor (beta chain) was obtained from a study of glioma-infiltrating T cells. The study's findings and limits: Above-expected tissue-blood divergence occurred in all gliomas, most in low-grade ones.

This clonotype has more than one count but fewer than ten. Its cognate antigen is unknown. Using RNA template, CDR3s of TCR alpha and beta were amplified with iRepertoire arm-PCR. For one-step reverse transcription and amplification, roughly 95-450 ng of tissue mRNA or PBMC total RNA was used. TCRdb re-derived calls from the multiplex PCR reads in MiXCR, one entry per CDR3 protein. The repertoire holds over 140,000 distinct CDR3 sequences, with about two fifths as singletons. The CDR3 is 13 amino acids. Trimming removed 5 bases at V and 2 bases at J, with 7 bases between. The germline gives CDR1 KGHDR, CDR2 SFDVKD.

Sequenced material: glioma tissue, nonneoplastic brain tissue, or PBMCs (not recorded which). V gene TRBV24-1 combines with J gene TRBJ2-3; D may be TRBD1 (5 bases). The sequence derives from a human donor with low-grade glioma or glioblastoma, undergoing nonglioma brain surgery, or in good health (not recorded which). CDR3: CATSGQSTDTQYF. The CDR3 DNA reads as TGTGCCACCAGTGGACAGTCCACAGATACGCAGTATTTT.